This T cell receptor (beta chain) was recovered during a study of response to subunit inactivated influenza vaccine. Whole-study results and caveats: Authors suggested seasonal influenza vaccinations each recruit few new T cells.

Worth noting for this clonotype: What it binds is unknown.

MiXCR, run by TCRdb on the RT-PCR reads, gives a single entry per CDR3 protein. The table has 450,000 to 600,000 distinct CDR3 sequences, 16% seen once; the top ten hold 3% to 3.5%. This CDR3 is 18 amino acids long. J was trimmed by 6 bases and V by 7 bases; bases with no gene match: 15. From germline, CDR1 is SQVTM and CDR2 ANQGSEA. This sequence was found in a man between 50 and 70 years old who received an inactivated influenza vaccine. The chain combines TRBV29-1 with TRBJ2-1; 16 bases are a match to TRBD2. This material consisted of CD4+ T cells sorted from PBMCs, taken roughly 24 months after vaccination. In DNA form, the CDR3 reads TGCAGCGGTAGACAGTCCGGGACTAGCGGGAGGGCCGTCAATGAGCAGTTCTTC. This encodes CSGRQSGTSGRAVNEQFF.